The clone carrying this T cell receptor (beta chain) has only a few counts. This entry belongs to a study of blood T cell repertoires in COVID-19. Overall study: Samples representing acute and convalescent COVID-19 were sourced from the United States, Italy and Spain.

Residents of about two dozen US areas, aged 18 to 89 years, made up the participants. Assignment of participants to cohorts was predicated upon participant-reported clinical history. In the original workflow: Scientists estimated how many nucleated cells there were by amplifying reference gene primers. Sequenced by immunoSEQ multiplex PCR; TCRdb stores in-frame clones only, minus some. The D gene and trimming were derived from the DNA, and the V and J assignments and clone size from that table. The profile shows about 220,000 clones, 88% of them singletons. This receptor was obtained from a woman aged 35 to 49 with acute COVID-19. The sequencing input was PBMCs or T cells enriched from blood (not recorded which).

This CDR3 reads CASSLSREGGYTF. CDR3 nucleotides: TGTGCCAGCAGTTTGTCCAGGGAGGGTGGCTACACCTTC. The chain employs TRBV12-3 or TRBV12-4 and TRBJ1-2; a possible D gene is TRBD1 (5 bases). Trimming pared 3 bases from V and 7 bases from J, leaving 12 bases between. This CDR3 comprises 13 residues.